This TCR beta chain was documented in a study of beta chain features in type 1 diabetes. The study's findings and limits: The study found moderately but significantly shorter TCRB CDR3s in all four CD4+ subsets of Type 1 diabetes patients. Reduced insertions and increased deletions marked VDJ junctions in type 1 diabetes patients.

Germline CDR1 reads DFQATT; CDR2 reads SNEGSKA (reference sequence). Unmatched junction bases numbered 0, after V lost 2 bases and J lost 12 bases. The CDR3 runs to 11 residues. cDNA synthesis used the whole RNA isolate, giving expressed TCRB sequences. Clones were sequenced by immunoSEQ multiplex PCR, and TCRdb holds only the in-frame ones, with some missing. The sample contains about 650,000 clones, over 10% of which appear only once. Sorting of CD4+ naive, central memory, regulatory and stem cell-like memory cells was performed via CD45RO/CCR7/CD25/CD127/CD95/CD27. A word on this clone: Its antigen is currently unknown.

The chain is built from TRBV20-1 and TRBJ2-1, with 11 nucleotides matching TRBD2. Sequenced input: naive CD4+ T cells from blood. The TCR was taken from a man aged 25-45 years with type 1 diabetes. The CDR3 reads CSARLAGGQFF. CDR3 DNA: TGCAGTGCTAGACTAGCGGGGGGGCAGTTCTTC.